The 19 T cell receptor beta chains given below trace back to one sample, sequenced in a study of T cells after posttransplantation cyclophosphamide listed by TCRdb under 2016. The library came from the immunoSEQ multiplex PCR assay. TCRdb mirrors the immuneACCESS table, restricted to in-frame sequences. Some clones are absent from its copies; in checked studies, under half trace to an unresolved V gene, and the reason for the others is unknown. The sample profile shows tens of thousands of clones; more than 80% of them were found once. The biggest ten clones account for roughly 8% of the sample. The control group consisted of roughly ten patients who received myeloablative marrow transplants with methotrexate plus a calcineurin inhibitor and who were sampled 1 year after transplant. The source material was PBMCs, sampled after an allogeneic stem cell transplant with a calcineurin inhibitor and methotrexate. These receptors were collected from a female patient aged 45 to 65 who received an allogeneic stem cell transplant from an unrelated donor, was CMV-positive, and had chronic GVHD only. Following a transplant, a fraction of the T cells may be traceable to the graft donor.

V and J are TRBV28 and TRBJ2-7; TRBD1 matches at 8 bases. Germline CDR1 reads MDHEN; CDR2 reads SYDVKM. The CDR3 is 14 residues long. V gave up 8 bases and J gave up 1 base; unmatched junction bases: 7. CDR3 in amino acids: CASFGQGGSYEQYF. The DNA of the CDR3 is TGTGCCAGCTTCGGACAGGGTGGGTCCTACGAGCAGTACTTC.

The chain uses TRBV7-6 and TRBJ1-3; D not certain. The V gene lost 6 bases and the J gene lost 6 bases, with 6 bases spanning the gap. Germline V gene data show CDR1 as SGHVS and CDR2 as FNYEAQ. The CDR3 runs to 11 residues. The CDR3 DNA is TGTGCCAGCAGTTCGTCAAACACCATATATTTT. Translated: CASSSSNTIYF.

This chain joins TRBV29-1 and TRBJ1-1, with TRBD1 matching over 10 bases. This CDR3 region has 13 residues. Trimming removed 7 bases from V and 5 bases from J; junction bases left unmatched: 7. The germline CDR1 and CDR2 sequences are SQVTM and ANQGSEA. CDR3 loop: CSGVGQGRTEAFF. CDR3 DNA sequence: TGCAGCGGGGTGGGACAGGGGAGGACTGAAGCTTTCTTT.

The gene calls are TRBV6-1 and TRBJ2-2, with TRBD2 matching over 10 bases. Germline trimming cut 6 bases from V and 7 bases from J; bases unmatched to any gene: 8. The CDR3 has 15 amino acids. Germline loops: CDR1 MNHNS, CDR2 SASEGT. The CDR3 region is CASRRLAGVDGELFF. The DNA of the CDR3 is TGTGCCAGCAGACGGCTAGCGGGAGTTGACGGGGAGCTGTTTTTT.

V gene TRBV5-1 combines with J gene TRBJ2-5; the match to TRBD2 covers 16 bases. In germline, CDR1 is SGHRS, CDR2 YFSETQ. The CDR3 totals 17 residues. The ends lost 1 base at V and 5 bases at J; junction bases unmatched: 5. DNA of the CDR3: TGCGCCAGCAGCTTGACCGGGACTAGCGGGAGGGAGGAGACCCAGTACTTC. It translates to CASSLTGTSGREETQYF.

The chain employs TRBV19 and TRBJ2-3, with 12 bases that match TRBD2. V lost 9 bases and J lost 2; bases outside the gene matches: 6. This CDR3 has 15 amino acids. Germline CDR1 is LNHDA and CDR2 is SQIVND (reference sequence). DNA for the CDR3: TGTGCCAGCTCCGGACTAGCGGGGATCACAGATACGCAGTATTTT. This codes for CASSGLAGITDTQYF.

This chain uses TRBV7-9 with TRBJ2-3; D may be TRBD2 (5 bases). The length of the CDR3 is 16 residues. V was trimmed by 1 base and J by 5 bases, leaving 16 bases between them. The germline gives CDR1 SEHNR, CDR2 FQNEAQ (reference sequence). This chain's CDR3 is CASSLGVDGKLDTQYF. The CDR3 region has the DNA TGTGCCAGCAGCTTAGGGGTAGACGGGAAGCTAGATACGCAGTATTTT.

The chain is built from TRBV11-2 and TRBJ2-1; D may be TRBD2 (5 bases). V was trimmed by 2 bases and J by 7 bases, leaving 15 bases between them. The CDR3 totals 15 residues. Germline loops: CDR1 SGHAT, CDR2 FQNNGV. The CDR3 protein is CASSLRGPPSNEQFF. The CDR3 bases are TGTGCCAGCAGCTTACGCGGGCCCCCGAGTAATGAGCAGTTCTTC. The full variable domain, its missing parts supplied by reference TRBV11-2 and TRBJ2-1, is EAGVAQSPRYKIIEKRQSVAFWCNPISGHATLYWYQQILGQGPKLLIQFQNNGVVDDSQLPKDRFSAERLKGVDSTLKIQPAKLEDSAVYLCASSLRGPPSNEQFFGPGTRLTVL.

The rearrangement uses TRBV6-5 and TRBJ2-7; 8 bases map to TRBD2. V shed 6 bases and J 4 bases; nucleotides not matched to a gene: 11. Germline lookup yields CDR1 MNHEY and CDR2 SVGAGI. This CDR3 contains 15 residues. In DNA form, the CDR3 reads TGTGCCAGCAGCGCTATAGCGGGATATGATTACGAGCAGTACTTC. Translated: CASSAIAGYDYEQYF.

J is TRBJ1-2 and V is TRBV5-4; D ambiguous. Germline V gene data show CDR1 as SGHNT and CDR2 as YYREEE (reference sequence). V shed 0 bases and J shed 1 base, with 19 bases lying between them. This CDR3 spans 18 amino acids. This chain's CDR3 is CASSLGAFGRESNYGYTF. CDR3 bases: TGTGCCAGCAGCTTGGGGGCCTTTGGGCGGGAAAGTAACTATGGCTACACCTTC.

The V and J genes are TRBV6-1 and TRBJ1-2, with 7 bases lining up with TRBD1. This CDR3 is built from 13 residues. Germline-derived CDR1 and CDR2 are MNHNS and SASEGT. Losses at the gene ends were 7 bases for V and 7 bases for J; bases not matched to a gene: 9. The CDR3 nucleotides read TGTGCCAGCATAATGCGGACAGGCGGTGGCTACACCTTC. Amino acids: CASIMRTGGGYTF.

This clone was seen a few times. This rearrangement joins TRBV6-6 to TRBJ1-2; TRBD1 agrees at 8 bases. V trimming: 5 bases; J trimming: 8 bases; junction bases outside the gene matches: 4. There are 12 residues in the CDR3. Germline V CDR1 and CDR2: MNHNY, SVGAGI (reference sequence). CDR3 coding DNA: TGTGCCAGCAGTGGACAGGGTTACGGCTACACCTTC. As protein: CASSGQGYGYTF.

The chain carries TRBV28 and TRBJ2-7; D is ambiguous. Germline V CDR1 and CDR2: MDHEN, SYDVKM. This CDR3 is 13 amino acids long. V gave up 3 bases and J gave up 3 bases, with 9 bases separating them. CDR3 in amino acids: CASSFFGYYEQYF. For the CDR3, the DNA is TGTGCCAGCAGTTTTTTCGGGTACTACGAGCAGTACTTC.

This clone was recorded only once. This chain joins TRBV29-1 and TRBJ2-3; 11 bases line up with TRBD2. Germline CDR1 SQVTM, CDR2 ANQGSEA. Trimming removed 4 bases from V and 4 bases from J; junction bases left unmatched: 7. The length of the CDR3 is 15 residues. CDR3 coding DNA: TGCAGCGTTGGGCTAGCGGGAGGTGGGGCAGATACGCAGTATTTT. This codes for CSVGLAGGGADTQYF.

This chain links TRBV5-5 with TRBJ1-5; 9 bases are a match to TRBD1. CDR1 and CDR2 from the germline V gene are SGHKS and YYEKEE (reference sequence). V lost 2 bases and J lost 6; bases outside the gene matches: 12. The CDR3 covers 17 residues. CDR3 coding DNA: TGTGCCAGCAGCTTAGTGGTGGCCGGGACAGGGCTTCAGCCCCAGCATTTT. It yields the protein CASSLVVAGTGLQPQHF.

The sample holds a few counts of this clone. The V call is TRBV2, the J call TRBJ1-3, with D possibly matching TRBD1 (6 bases). The V gene's germline CDR1 is SNHLY and CDR2 FYNNEI. Trimming shortened V by 6 bases and J by 3 bases, and 15 bases separated the two germline ends. The CDR3 consists of 15 residues. The CDR3 coding sequence is TGTGCCAGCAGCCCGGACAGATTCATTGGAAACACCATATATTTT. It encodes CASSPDRFIGNTIYF. Full variable domain (remainder filled in from reference TRBV2 and TRBJ1-3): EPEVTQTPSHQVTQMGQEVILRCVPISNHLYFYWYRQILGQKVEFLVSFYNNEISEKSEIFDDQFSVERPDGSNFTLKIRSTKLEDSAMYFCASSPDRFIGNTIYFGEGSWLTVV.

This chain uses TRBV2 with TRBJ1-5; D not resolved. This CDR3 region has 13 residues. Trimming took off 2 bases at V and 7 bases at J, with 9 bases between the two ends. The germline V gene has CDR1 SNHLY and CDR2 FYNNEI. This CDR3 reads CASSESGYQPQHF. The CDR3 region has the DNA TGTGCCAGCAGTGAAAGCGGGTACCAGCCCCAGCATTTT.

V usage is TRBV4-1 and J usage is TRBJ2-5; D unclear. The CDR3 has 17 residues. The germline CDR1 and CDR2 sequences are MGHRA and YSYEKL. V lost 0 bases, J lost 2 bases, and 16 bases lay in between. CDR3 amino acids: CASSQESETAQQETQYF. CDR3 DNA sequence: TGCGCCAGCAGCCAAGAGTCTGAGACCGCACAGCAAGAGACCCAGTACTTC.

This sequence joins TRBV7-9 and TRBJ1-4, with TRBD1 matching 8 bases. The CDR3 totals 15 residues. The ends lost 3 bases at V and 6 bases at J; junction bases unmatched: 6. Germline V gives CDR1 SEHNR, CDR2 FQNEAQ (reference sequence). The CDR3 region is CASSLGDRRDEKLFF. CDR3 coding DNA: TGTGCCAGCAGCTTGGGGGACAGGAGGGATGAAAAACTGTTTTTT.